Sequencing of this TCR beta chain was carried out in a study of metastatic and nonmetastatic thyroid tumors. About the study: A comparison of repertoires was made across blood and tumor or nodule tissue from malignant and benign thyroid patients.

General study findings and limits: Reported TCR beta diversity, measured in blood and tumor, was significantly higher for malignant thyroid tumors than for benign nodules.

In the case of this clone: The antigen remains unidentified.

Original handling: Variation in CDR3 across clinicopathological groups served as the basis for constructing a distant-metastasis classifier in papillary thyroid cancer. TCRdb re-clonotyped the PCR reads through MiXCR. The V and J calls and clone size come from TCRdb's table, not from the authors' own analysis. The sample has around 34,000 clones, about 15% seen once. Unmatched junction bases numbered 4, after V lost 1 base and J lost 12 bases. Germline CDR1 and CDR2: SEHNR and FQNEAQ (reference sequence). CDR3 length: 15 residues. Patients had received no treatment of any kind before thyroid surgery. The V call is TRBV7-9, the J call TRBJ1-6, with TRBD1 matching 12 bases. This receptor was obtained from a male donor with papillary thyroid cancer or a benign thyroid nodule (not recorded which). Some clones in this sample may be carry-over from other donors' samples. Sequenced input: blood. The CDR3 sequence is CASSLDRDRGQPLHF. CDR3 DNA: TGTGCCAGCAGCTTAGACAGGGACAGGGGGCAACCCCTCCACTTT.